This T cell receptor beta chain was retrieved from a study of cytomegalovirus exposure and HLA in healthy donors. The wider study: Within an early data release were about 90 million unique TCRs drawn from HLA-typed donors. Study results and limitations: An analysis that was carried out later associated 17,000 or so TCR beta sequences with HLA alleles at 0.05 false discovery rate. Despite most TCR sequences being rare, some public TCRs occurred in many donors. Cytomegalovirus status, reportedly, was diagnosed with high specificity and sensitivity by the classifier.

This clone turned up a few times. The antigen is not known. Trimming pared 4 bases from V and 8 bases from J, leaving 14 bases between. Germline CDR1 and CDR2: MNHNS and SASEGT. This CDR3 has 13 amino acids. Vbeta (60) and Jbeta (13) primers were used in the PCR. The repertoire was sequenced with immunoSEQ multiplex PCR; TCRdb's copy has only in-frame clones and lacks some. There are over 150,000 clones in the sample; roughly four fifths occur only once, and around 1.6% lies in the top ten. Source material: PBMCs. V is TRBV6-1 and J is TRBJ1-2; D unresolved. The TCR was taken from a man aged 50 to 59 in good health and CMV-seronegative. In nucleotides, the CDR3 is TGTGCCAGCAGTGCGGTCCGGGAAGGGGGCTACACCTTC. It is translated as CASSAVREGGYTF.